Below, one TCR beta chain is given with its context. Its target is unknown. The sample originates from a study of T cell repertoires in cytomegalovirus infection. Study details: A matching HLA type, together with CMV infection, was signaled by public TCR beta signatures. General study results and limits: Individuals carrying CMV plus the relevant HLA were identified by cumulative frequency of public TCR beta families. The study found HLA-C-restricted CMV-specific TCR beta clonotypes dominating the ex vivo response.

TCRdb reanalysed the reads using MiXCR and keeps one entry per CDR3 protein. The data hold 300,000 or so distinct CDR3 sequences, with around 9.1% observed a single time. V dropped 0 bases and J dropped 4; count of bases not matched to a gene: 3. The CDR3 is 16 amino acids. Germline loops: CDR1 LGHDT, CDR2 YNNKEL (reference sequence). This sequence was found in a human donor in good health (CMV status not recorded). Some clones in this sample may be carry-over from other donors' samples. The sample taken for sequencing was PBMCs. The V call is TRBV3-1, the J call TRBJ2-5; 12 bases line up with TRBD2. The DNA of the CDR3 is TGTGCCAGCAGCCAAGAACTACTAGCGGGGGGAGAGACCCAGTACTTC. It codes for CASSQELLAGGETQYF.